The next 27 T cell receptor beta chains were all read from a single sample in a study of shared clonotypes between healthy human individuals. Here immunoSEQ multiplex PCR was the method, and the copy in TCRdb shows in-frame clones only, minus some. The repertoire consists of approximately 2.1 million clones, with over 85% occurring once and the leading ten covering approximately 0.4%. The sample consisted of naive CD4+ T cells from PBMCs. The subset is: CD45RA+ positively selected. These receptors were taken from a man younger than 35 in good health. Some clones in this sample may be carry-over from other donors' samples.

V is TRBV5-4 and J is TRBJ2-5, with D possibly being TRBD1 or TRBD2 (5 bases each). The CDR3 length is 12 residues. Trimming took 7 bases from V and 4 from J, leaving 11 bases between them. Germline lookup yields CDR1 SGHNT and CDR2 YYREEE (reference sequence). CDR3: CASAVGVETQYF. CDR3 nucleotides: TGTGCCAGCGCAGTGGGGGTAGAGACCCAGTACTTC.

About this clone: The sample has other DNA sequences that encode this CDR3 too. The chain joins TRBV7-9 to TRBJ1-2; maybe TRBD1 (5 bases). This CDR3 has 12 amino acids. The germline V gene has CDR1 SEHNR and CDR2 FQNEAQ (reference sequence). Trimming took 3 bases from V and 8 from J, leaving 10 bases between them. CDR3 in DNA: TGTGCCAGCAGCTTCAGTGGGGGAGGCTACACCTTC. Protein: CASSFSGGGYTF.

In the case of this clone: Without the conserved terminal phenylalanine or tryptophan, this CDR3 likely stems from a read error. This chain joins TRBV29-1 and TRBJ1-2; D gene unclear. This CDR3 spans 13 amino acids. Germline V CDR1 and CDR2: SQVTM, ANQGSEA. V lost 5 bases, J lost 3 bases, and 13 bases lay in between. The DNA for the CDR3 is TGCAGCGTTCGAACGCCGGTCTACTATGGCTACACCTCC. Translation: CSVRTPVYYGYTS.

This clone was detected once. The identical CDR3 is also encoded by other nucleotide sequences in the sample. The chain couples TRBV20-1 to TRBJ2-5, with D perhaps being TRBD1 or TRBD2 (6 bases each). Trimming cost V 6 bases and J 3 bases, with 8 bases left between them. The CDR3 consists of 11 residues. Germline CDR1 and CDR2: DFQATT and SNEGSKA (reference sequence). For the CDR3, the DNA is TGCAGTGCGAGGGGGGAAGAGACCCAGTACTTC. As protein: CSARGEETQYF.

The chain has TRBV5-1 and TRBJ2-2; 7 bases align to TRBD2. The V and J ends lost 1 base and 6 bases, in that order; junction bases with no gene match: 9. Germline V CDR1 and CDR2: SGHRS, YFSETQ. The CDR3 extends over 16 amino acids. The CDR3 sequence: CASSLRGVGTAGELFF. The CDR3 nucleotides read TGCGCCAGCAGCTTGCGGGGGGTAGGGACCGCCGGGGAGCTGTTTTTT.

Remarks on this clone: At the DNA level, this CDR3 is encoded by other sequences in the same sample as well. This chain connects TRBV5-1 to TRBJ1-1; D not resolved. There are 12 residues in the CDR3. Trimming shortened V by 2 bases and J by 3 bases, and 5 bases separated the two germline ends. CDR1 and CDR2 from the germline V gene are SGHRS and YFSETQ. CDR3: CASSLGYTEAFF. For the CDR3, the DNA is TGCGCCAGCAGCTTAGGGTACACTGAAGCTTTCTTT.

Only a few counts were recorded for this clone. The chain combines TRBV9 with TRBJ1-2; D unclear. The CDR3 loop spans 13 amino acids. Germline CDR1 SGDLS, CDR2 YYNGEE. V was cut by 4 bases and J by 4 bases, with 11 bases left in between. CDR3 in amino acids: CASSSRQGYGYTF. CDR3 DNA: TGTGCCAGCAGCTCTCGACAAGGCTATGGCTACACCTTC.

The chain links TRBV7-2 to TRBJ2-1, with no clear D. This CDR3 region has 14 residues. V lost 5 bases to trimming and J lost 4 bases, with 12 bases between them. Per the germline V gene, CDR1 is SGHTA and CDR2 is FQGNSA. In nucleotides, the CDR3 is TGTGCCAGCAGCCCATATGGAGCTTACAATGAGCAGTTCTTC. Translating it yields CASSPYGAYNEQFF.

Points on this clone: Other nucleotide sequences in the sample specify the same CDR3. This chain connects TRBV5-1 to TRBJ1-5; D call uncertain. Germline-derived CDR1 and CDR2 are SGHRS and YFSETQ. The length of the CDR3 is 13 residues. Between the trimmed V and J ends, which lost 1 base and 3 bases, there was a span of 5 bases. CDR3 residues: CASSLSFNQPQHF. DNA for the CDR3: TGCGCCAGCAGCTTGAGCTTCAATCAGCCCCAGCATTTT.

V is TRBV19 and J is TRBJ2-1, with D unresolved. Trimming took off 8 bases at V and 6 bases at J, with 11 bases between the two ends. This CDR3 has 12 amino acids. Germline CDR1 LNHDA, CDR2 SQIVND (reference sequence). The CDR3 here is CASRKGFNEQFF. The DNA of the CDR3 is TGTGCCAGTCGGAAGGGCTTCAATGAGCAGTTCTTC.

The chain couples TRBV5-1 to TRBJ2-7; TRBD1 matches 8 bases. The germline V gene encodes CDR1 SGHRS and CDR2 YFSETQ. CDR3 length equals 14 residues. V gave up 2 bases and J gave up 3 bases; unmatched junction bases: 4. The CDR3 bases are TGCGCCAGCAGCTTACAGGGGGATATCTACGAGCAGTACTTC. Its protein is CASSLQGDIYEQYF.

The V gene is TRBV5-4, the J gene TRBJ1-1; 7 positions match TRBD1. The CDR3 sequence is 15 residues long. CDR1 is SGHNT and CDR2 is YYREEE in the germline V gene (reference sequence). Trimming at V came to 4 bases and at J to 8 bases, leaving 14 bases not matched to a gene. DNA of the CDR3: TGTGCCAGCAGCCGGCGGACGGACAGGCGGGGCGAAGCTTTCTTT. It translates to CASSRRTDRRGEAFF.

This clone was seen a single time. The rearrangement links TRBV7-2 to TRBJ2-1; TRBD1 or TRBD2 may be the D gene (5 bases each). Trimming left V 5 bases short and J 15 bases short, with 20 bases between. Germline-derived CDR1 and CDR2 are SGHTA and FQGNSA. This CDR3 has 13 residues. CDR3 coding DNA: TGTGCCAGCAGCAACGCCCTCGCGGAGAGGGGGTTCTTC. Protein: CASSNALAERGFF.

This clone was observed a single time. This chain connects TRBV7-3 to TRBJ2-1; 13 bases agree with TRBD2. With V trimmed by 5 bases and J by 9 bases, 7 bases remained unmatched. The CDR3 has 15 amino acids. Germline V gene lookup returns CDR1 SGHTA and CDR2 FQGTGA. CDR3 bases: TGTGCCAGCAGCCCCGGACTAGCGGGAGTGACTGAGCAGTTCTTC. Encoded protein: CASSPGLAGVTEQFF.

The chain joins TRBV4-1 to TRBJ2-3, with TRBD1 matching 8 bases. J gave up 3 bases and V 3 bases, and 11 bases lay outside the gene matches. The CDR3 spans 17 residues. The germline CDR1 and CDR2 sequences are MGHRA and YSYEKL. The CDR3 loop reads CASSQGPSTGVTDTQYF. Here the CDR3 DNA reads TGCGCCAGCAGCCAGGGGCCTTCGACAGGGGTTACAGATACGCAGTATTTT.

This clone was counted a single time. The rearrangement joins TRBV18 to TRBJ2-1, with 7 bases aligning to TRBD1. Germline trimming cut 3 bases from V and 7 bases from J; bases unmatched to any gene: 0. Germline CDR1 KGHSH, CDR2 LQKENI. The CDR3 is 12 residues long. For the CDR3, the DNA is TGTGCCAGCTCACCGGGACAGAATGAGCAGTTCTTC. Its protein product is CASSPGQNEQFF.

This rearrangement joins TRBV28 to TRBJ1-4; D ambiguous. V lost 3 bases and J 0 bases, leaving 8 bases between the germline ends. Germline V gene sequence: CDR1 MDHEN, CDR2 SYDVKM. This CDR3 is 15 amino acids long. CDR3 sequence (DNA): TGTGCCAGCAGTTTGGACCGAGCAACTAATGAAAAACTGTTTTTT. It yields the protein CASSLDRATNEKLFF. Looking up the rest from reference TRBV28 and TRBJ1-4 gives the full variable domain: DVKVTQSSRYLVKRTGEKVFLECVQDMDHENMFWYRQDPGLGLRLIYFSYDVKMKEKGDIPEGYSVSREKKERFSLILESASTNQTSMYLCASSLDRATNEKLFFGSGTQLSVL.

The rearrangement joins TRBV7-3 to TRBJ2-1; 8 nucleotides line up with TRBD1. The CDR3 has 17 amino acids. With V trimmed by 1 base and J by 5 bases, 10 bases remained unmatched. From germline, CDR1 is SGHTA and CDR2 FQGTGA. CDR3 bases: TGTGCCAGCAGCTTAATAGGCGGCAGGGGGCCAAACAATGAGCAGTTCTTC. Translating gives CASSLIGGRGPNNEQFF.

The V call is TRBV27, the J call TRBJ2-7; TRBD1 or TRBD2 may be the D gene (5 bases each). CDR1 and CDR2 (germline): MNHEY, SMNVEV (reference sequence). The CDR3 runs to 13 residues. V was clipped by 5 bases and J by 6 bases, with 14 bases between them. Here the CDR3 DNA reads TGTGCCAGCAGTGCCTCATCGGGGACCGAGCAGTACTTC. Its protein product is CASSASSGTEQYF.

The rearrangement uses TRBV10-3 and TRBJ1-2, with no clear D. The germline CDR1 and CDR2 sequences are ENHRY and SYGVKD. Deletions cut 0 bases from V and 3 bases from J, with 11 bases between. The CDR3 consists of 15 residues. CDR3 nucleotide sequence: TGTGCCATCAGTGAGTCGAGGACGTATGACTATGGCTACACCTTC. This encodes CAISESRTYDYGYTF.

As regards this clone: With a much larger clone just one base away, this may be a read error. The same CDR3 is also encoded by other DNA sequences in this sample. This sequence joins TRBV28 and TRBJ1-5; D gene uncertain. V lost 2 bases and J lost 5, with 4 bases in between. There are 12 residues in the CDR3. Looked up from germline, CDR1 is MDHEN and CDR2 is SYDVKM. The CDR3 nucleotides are TGTGCCAGCAGTTTAAGCTATCAGCCCCAGCATTTT. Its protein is CASSLSYQPQHF. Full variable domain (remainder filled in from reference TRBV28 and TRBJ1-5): DVKVTQSSRYLVKRTGEKVFLECVQDMDHENMFWYRQDPGLGLRLIYFSYDVKMKEKGDIPEGYSVSREKKERFSLILESASTNQTSMYLCASSLSYQPQHFGDGTRLSIL.

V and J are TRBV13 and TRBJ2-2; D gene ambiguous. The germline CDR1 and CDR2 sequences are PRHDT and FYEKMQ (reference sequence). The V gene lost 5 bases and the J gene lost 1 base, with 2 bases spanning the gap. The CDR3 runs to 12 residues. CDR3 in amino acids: CASSQNTGELFF. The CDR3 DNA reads TGTGCCAGCAGCCAGAACACCGGGGAGCTGTTTTTT.

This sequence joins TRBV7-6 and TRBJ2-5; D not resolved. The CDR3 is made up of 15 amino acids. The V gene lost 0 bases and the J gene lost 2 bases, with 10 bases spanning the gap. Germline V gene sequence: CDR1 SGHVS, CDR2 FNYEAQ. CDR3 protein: CASSLAGFPQETQYF. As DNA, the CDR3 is TGTGCCAGCAGCTTAGCCGGGTTCCCTCAAGAGACCCAGTACTTC. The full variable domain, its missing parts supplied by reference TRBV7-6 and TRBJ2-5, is GAGVSQSPRYKVTKRGQDVALRCDPISGHVSLYWYRQALGQGPEFLTYFNYEAQQDKSGLPNDRFSAERPEGSISTLTIQRTEQRDSAMYRCASSLAGFPQETQYFGPGTRLLVL.

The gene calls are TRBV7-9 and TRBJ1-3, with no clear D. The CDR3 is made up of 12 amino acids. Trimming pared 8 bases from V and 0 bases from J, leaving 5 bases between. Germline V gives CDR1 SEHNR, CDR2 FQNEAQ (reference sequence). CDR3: CASLTSGNTIYF. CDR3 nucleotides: TGTGCCAGCTTAACCTCTGGAAACACCATATATTTT.

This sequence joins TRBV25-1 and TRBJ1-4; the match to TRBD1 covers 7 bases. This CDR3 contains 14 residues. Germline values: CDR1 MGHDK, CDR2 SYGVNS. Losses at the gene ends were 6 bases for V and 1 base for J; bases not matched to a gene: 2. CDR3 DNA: TGTGCCAGCAGGCACAGGGGAACTAATGAAAAACTGTTTTTT. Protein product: CASRHRGTNEKLFF.

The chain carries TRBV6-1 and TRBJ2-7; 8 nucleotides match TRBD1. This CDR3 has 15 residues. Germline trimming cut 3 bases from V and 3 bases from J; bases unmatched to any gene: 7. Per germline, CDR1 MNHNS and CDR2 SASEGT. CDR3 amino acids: CASSDPRTGYYEQYF. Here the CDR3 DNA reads TGTGCCAGCAGTGACCCCAGGACAGGGTACTACGAGCAGTACTTC.

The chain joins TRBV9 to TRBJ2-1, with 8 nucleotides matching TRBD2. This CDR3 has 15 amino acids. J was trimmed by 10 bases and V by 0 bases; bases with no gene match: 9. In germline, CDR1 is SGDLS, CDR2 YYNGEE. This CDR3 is CASSVEGGTRAEQFF. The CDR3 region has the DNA TGTGCCAGCAGCGTAGAGGGGGGGACTAGGGCCGAGCAGTTCTTC.